This T cell receptor (beta chain) comes out of a study of blood T cell repertoires in COVID-19. Study-level information: The United States, Italy and Spain were the sources of the acute and convalescent COVID-19 samples.

The assay was immunoSEQ multiplex PCR, and TCRdb's table has in-frame clones only and misses some. The repertoire holds roughly 450,000 clones, with around 90% as singletons. In assigning cohorts, the study relied on participant-reported clinical history. Before being deemed recovered, Cohort 3 donors had two negative PCRs, clearance, or symptom resolution. The germline gives CDR1 KGHSH, CDR2 LQKENI. V gave up 3 bases and J gave up 4 bases; unmatched junction bases: 8. The CDR3 length is 16 residues. This rearrangement joins TRBV18 to TRBJ2-2, with TRBD1 identical over 7 bases. The sample comprised PBMCs or T cells enriched from blood (not recorded which). This receptor was taken from a man aged 18 to 35 who had recovered from COVID-19. CDR3 amino acids: CASSPRQGRSTGELFF. The DNA for the CDR3 is TGTGCCAGCTCACCCCGACAGGGTCGAAGCACCGGGGAGCTGTTTTTT.